This T cell receptor (beta chain) was obtained from a study of blood T cell repertoires in COVID-19. Background on the study: Acute and convalescent COVID-19 samples came from the United States, Italy and Spain. From T cells, B-cell-depleted T cells, or PBMCs came the material, which was cDNA or gDNA.

Original data processing: For nucleated cells, counts were estimated from reference gene primer amplification. The protocol was immunoSEQ multiplex PCR, while the TCRdb copy is restricted to in-frame clones and leaves out a portion. That table gives V, J and clone size, and the DNA gave D and trimming. The sample consists of fewer than 200,000 clones, about 79% of them appearing once. The germline gives CDR1 ENHRY, CDR2 SYGVKD. Trimming removed 6 bases from V and 6 bases from J; junction bases left unmatched: 3. This CDR3 region has 13 residues. The receptor's source is a woman between 65 and 79 years old with acute or convalescent COVID-19. The chain recombines TRBV10-3 with TRBJ2-1; 9 bases are shared with TRBD1. Sequences were obtained from peripheral blood. The CDR3 region is CAISSDRGNEQFF. DNA of the CDR3: TGTGCCATCAGCTCGGACAGGGGCAATGAGCAGTTCTTC.